Below, 7 T cell receptor beta chains from the same sample are listed, as sequenced in a study of memory CD4+ T cells and cytomegalovirus serostatus. The sort gate was single viable CD3+CD4+CD8-CD45RO+ cells for memory CD4+ T cells. Sequenced by immunoSEQ multiplex PCR; TCRdb stores in-frame clones only, minus some. The repertoire holds 56,000 or so clones, with roughly 75% as singletons. Material: memory CD4+ T cells from blood. These receptors came from an adult in good health and CMV-seronegative. Some clones in this sample may be carry-over from other donors' samples.

The chain employs TRBV6-1 and TRBJ1-2; maybe TRBD1 (5 bases). The CDR3 spans 15 residues. V lost 1 base to trimming and J lost 8 bases, with 17 bases between them. Germline V gene sequence: CDR1 MNHNS, CDR2 SASEGT. CDR3 protein: CASSEDRQHYRGYTF. In nucleotides, the CDR3 is TGTGCCAGCAGTGAAGATCGACAGCATTATCGGGGCTACACCTTC.

V and J are TRBV7-2 and TRBJ1-1; TRBD1 matches at 9 bases. The ends lost 5 bases at V and 10 bases at J; junction bases unmatched: 8. Germline CDR1 is SGHTA and CDR2 is FQGNSA. The CDR3 has 13 residues. The CDR3 protein is CASSPRQGQGAFF. In DNA, the CDR3 is TGTGCCAGCAGCCCTAGACAGGGACAGGGAGCTTTCTTT. Full variable domain (remainder filled in from reference TRBV7-2 and TRBJ1-1): GAGVSQSPSNKVTEKGKDVELRCDPISGHTALYWYRQSLGQGLEFLIYFQGNSAPDKSGLPSDRFSAERTGGSVSTLTIQRTQQEDSAVYLCASSPRQGQGAFFGQGTRLTVV.

The rearrangement joins TRBV2 to TRBJ2-5; 11 positions agree with TRBD2. CDR1 SNHLY and CDR2 FYNNEI come from the germline V gene. The CDR3 runs to 18 residues. V trimming: 2 bases; J trimming: 2 bases; junction bases outside the gene matches: 10. The CDR3 sequence: CASSEYSGRAYHQETQYF. The CDR3 nucleotides read TGTGCCAGCAGTGAATATAGCGGGAGGGCCTATCATCAAGAGACCCAGTACTTC.

The rearrangement uses TRBV18 and TRBJ2-7; D is unclear. The V and J ends lost 5 bases and 3 bases respectively, with 11 bases between them. This CDR3 comprises 13 residues. Germline values: CDR1 KGHSH, CDR2 LQKENI. Here the CDR3 DNA reads TGTGCCAGCTCAAAACCCCCAGACTACGAGCAGTACTTC. Translation: CASSKPPDYEQYF.

The chain recombines TRBV6-1 with TRBJ1-2; D gene uncertain. The V end was cut by 11 bases, the J end by 0 bases, with 7 bases between. Per the germline V gene, CDR1 is MNHNS and CDR2 is SASEGT. CDR3 length: 11 residues. The CDR3 reads CAGSTNYGYTF. CDR3 sequence (DNA): TGTGCCGGATCGACTAACTATGGCTACACCTTC.

The gene calls are TRBV18 and TRBJ1-5; maybe TRBD1 (6 bases). This CDR3 spans 16 amino acids. Trimming shortened V by 5 bases and J by 0 bases, and 14 bases separated the two germline ends. Germline V gives CDR1 KGHSH, CDR2 LQKENI. The CDR3 region is CASSAGAPGSNQPQHF. In DNA, the CDR3 is TGTGCCAGCTCAGCAGGGGCGCCAGGTAGCAATCAGCCCCAGCATTTT.

This chain joins TRBV10-2 and TRBJ1-6; TRBD1 is a possible D gene (6 bases). Germline V gives CDR1 WSHSY, CDR2 SAAADI. There are 17 residues in the CDR3. Trimming stripped 3 bases from V and 8 bases from J, with 20 bases between. Written as DNA, the CDR3 is TGCGCCAGCAGTGATATGGACAGATACCGGCGGGATTCACCCCTCCACTTT. This sequence encodes CASSDMDRYRRDSPLHF.